This T cell receptor (beta chain) was documented in a study of somatic mutations in cytotoxic T cells in rheumatoid arthritis. The CDR3 totals 13 residues. Germline V CDR1 and CDR2: SGHAT, FQNNGV. Trimming shortened V by 1 base and J by 2 bases, and 6 bases separated the two germline ends. Study processing details: The authors rarely found patient CD8+ clones larger than 1% matching published virus-specific TCRB sequences. Only in-frame clones appear in the TCRdb table, and some are missing; sequencing was by immunoSEQ multiplex PCR. The V and J calls and the clone size are those of that table, but D and trimming were determined from the DNA. This table holds under 20,000 clones, approximately 80% found once. Worth noting for this clone: The antigen is unknown.

Overall study findings and caveats: Significant differences in CD8+ T-cell clonality were not found between rheumatoid arthritis patients and healthy controls (age-matched). Within 8 of 65 patients, the single biggest CD8+ clone made up more than 20% of CD8+ cells.

Positive magnetic bead selection separated CD4+ and CD8+ cells, and flow cytometry confirmed purity. This chain uses TRBV11-2 with TRBJ2-7; possibly TRBD2 for D (6 bases). This receptor was identified in an adult with rheumatoid arthritis. Sequencing used CD8+ T cells sorted from blood. DNA for the CDR3: TGTGCCAGCAGCTTAGGGACTACCTACGAGCAGTACTTC. This sequence encodes CASSLGTTYEQYF.